This T cell receptor beta chain was sequenced in a study of blood T cell repertoires in COVID-19. A single count supports this clone. Original processing notes: Estimates of nucleated cell counts were drawn from the amplification of reference gene primers. Profiling relied on immunoSEQ multiplex PCR, and the TCRdb table lists in-frame clones only, not all of them. Clone size and the V and J calls come from that table; the DNA yielded D and trimming. The data show about 99,000 clones, over 80% seen once. The TCR comes from a man in his fifties with acute or convalescent COVID-19. The sequenced sample consisted of peripheral blood.

The CDR3 nucleotides are TGTGCCAGCAGCGCGGGACTGCAAGTTTCCACCTTC. It codes for CASSAGLQVSTF. The chain couples TRBV5-6 to TRBJ1-2, with D possibly matching TRBD1 (5 bases). V was cut by 4 bases and J by 13 bases, with 17 bases left in between. The CDR3 loop spans 12 amino acids. Germline V lookup: CDR1 SGHDT, CDR2 YYEEEE.